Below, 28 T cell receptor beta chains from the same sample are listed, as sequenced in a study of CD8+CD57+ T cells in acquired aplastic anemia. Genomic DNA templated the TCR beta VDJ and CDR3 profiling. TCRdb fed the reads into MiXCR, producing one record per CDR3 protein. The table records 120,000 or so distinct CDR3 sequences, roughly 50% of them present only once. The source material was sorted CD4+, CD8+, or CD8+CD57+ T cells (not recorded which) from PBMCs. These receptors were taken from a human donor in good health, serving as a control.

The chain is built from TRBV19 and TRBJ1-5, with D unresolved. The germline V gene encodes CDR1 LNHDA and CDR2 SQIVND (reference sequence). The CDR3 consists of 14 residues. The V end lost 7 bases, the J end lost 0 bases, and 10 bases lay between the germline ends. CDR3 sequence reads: CASTGGYSNQPQHF. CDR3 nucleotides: TGTGCCAGTACAGGAGGCTATAGCAATCAGCCCCAGCATTTT.

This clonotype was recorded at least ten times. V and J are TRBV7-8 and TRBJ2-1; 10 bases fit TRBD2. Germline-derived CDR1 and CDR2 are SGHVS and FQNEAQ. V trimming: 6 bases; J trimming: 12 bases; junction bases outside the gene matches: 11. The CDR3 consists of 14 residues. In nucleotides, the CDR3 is TGTGCCAGCAGATTAAGCGGGGGGGGATTTGGGCAGTTCTTC. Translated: CASRLSGGGFGQFF.

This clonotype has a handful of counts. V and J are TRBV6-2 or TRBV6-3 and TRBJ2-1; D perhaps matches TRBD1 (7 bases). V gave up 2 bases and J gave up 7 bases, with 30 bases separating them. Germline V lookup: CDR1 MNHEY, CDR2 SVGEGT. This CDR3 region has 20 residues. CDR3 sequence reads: CASSYAGSRNRGRGGNEQFF. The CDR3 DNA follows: TGTGCCAGCAGTTACGCGGGGTCCCGCAACAGGGGCCGAGGGGGGAATGAGCAGTTCTTC.

The CDR3: CSVGAGTGGNYGYTF. The CDR3 region has the DNA TGCAGCGTGGGTGCCGGGACAGGGGGTAACTATGGCTACACCTTC. The V and J genes are TRBV29-1 and TRBJ1-2, with 11 bases aligning to TRBD1. V lost 6 bases, J lost 1 base, and 7 bases stayed unmatched. The length of the CDR3 is 15 residues. From germline, CDR1 is SQVTM and CDR2 ANQGSEA.

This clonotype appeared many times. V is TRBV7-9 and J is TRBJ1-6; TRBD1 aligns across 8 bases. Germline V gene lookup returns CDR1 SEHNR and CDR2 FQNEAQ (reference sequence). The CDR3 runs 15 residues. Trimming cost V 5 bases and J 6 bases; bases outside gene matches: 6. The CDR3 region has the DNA TGTGCCAGCAGCCGGGGGGACAGGAGTAATTCACCCCTCCACTTT. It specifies CASSRGDRSNSPLHF.

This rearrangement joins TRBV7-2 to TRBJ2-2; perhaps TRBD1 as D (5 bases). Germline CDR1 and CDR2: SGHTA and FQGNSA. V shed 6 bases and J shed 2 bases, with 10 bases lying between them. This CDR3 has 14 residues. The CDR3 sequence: CASRHRRNTGELFF. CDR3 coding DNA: TGTGCCAGCAGACACAGGCGTAACACCGGGGAGCTGTTTTTT. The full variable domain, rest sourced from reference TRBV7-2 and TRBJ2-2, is GAGVSQSPSNKVTEKGKDVELRCDPISGHTALYWYRQSLGQGLEFLIYFQGNSAPDKSGLPSDRFSAERTGGSVSTLTIQRTQQEDSAVYLCASRHRRNTGELFFGEGSRLTVL.

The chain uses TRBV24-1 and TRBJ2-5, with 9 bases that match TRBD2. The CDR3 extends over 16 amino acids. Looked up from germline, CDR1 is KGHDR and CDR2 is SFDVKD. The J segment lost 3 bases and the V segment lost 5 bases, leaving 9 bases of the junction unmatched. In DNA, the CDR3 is TGTGCCACCAGTGGCTCTAGCGGGGATGGGGAAGAGACCCAGTACTTC. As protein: CATSGSSGDGEETQYF.

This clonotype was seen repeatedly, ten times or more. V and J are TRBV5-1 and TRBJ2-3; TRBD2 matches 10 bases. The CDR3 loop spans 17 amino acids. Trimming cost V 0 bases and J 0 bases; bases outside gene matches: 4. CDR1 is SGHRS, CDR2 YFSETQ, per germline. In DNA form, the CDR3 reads TGCGCCAGCAGCTTGGCGGGGACTAGCGTTAGCACAGATACGCAGTATTTT. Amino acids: CASSLAGTSVSTDTQYF.

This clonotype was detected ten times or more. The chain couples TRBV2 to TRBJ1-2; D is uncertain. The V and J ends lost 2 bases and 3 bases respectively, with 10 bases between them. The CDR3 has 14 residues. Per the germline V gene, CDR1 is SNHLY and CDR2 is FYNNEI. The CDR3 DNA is TGTGCCAGCAGTGAAAGCTCGTTTGACTATGGCTACACCTTC. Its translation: CASSESSFDYGYTF.

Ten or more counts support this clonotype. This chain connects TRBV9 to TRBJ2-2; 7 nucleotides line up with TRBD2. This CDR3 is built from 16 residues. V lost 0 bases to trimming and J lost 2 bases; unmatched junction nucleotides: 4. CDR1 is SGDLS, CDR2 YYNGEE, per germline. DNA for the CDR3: TGTGCCAGCAGCGTAGCGACGGGGGGAAACACCGGGGAGCTGTTTTTT. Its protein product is CASSVATGGNTGELFF.

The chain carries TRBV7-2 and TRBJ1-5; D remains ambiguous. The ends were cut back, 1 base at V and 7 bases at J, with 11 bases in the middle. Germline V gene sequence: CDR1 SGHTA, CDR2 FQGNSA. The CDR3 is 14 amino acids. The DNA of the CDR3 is TGTGCCAGCAGCTTAGGGCAGAACTACCAGCCCCAGCATTTT. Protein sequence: CASSLGQNYQPQHF.

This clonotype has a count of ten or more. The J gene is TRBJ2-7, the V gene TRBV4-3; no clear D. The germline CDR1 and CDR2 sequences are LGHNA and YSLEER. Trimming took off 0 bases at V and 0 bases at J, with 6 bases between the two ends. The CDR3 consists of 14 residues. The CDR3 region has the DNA TGCGCCAGCAGCCAAGACTTAACCTCCTACGAGCAGTACTTC. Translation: CASSQDLTSYEQYF.

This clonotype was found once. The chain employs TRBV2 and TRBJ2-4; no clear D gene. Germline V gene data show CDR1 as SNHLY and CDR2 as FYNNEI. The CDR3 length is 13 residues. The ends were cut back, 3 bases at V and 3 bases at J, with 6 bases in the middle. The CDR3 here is CASSDLGKNIQYF. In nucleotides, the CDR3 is TGTGCCAGCAGTGACCTAGGCAAAAACATTCAGTACTTC. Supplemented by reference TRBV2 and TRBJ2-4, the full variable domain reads EPEVTQTPSHQVTQMGQEVILRCVPISNHLYFYWYRQILGQKVEFLVSFYNNEISEKSEIFDDQFSVERPDGSNFTLKIRSTKLEDSAMYFCASSDLGKNIQYFGAGTRLSVL.

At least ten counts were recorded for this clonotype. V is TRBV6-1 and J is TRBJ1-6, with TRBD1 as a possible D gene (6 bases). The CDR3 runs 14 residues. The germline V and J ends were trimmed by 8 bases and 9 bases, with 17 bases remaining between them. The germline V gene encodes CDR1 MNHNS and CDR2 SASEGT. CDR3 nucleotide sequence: TGTGCCAGCTCGGAGACAGGTCTGAGTTCACCCCTCCACTTT. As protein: CASSETGLSSPLHF.

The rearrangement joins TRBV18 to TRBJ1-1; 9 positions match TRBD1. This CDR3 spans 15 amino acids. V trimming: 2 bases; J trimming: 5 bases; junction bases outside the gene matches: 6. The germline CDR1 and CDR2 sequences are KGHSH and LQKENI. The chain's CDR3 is CASSPTGTGSTEAFF. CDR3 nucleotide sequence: TGTGCCAGCTCACCAACCGGGACAGGGAGTACTGAAGCTTTCTTT.

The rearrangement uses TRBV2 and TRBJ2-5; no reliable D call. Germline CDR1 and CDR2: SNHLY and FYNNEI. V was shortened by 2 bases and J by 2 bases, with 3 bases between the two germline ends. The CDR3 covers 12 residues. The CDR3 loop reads CASSESQETQYF. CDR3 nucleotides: TGTGCCAGCAGTGAAAGTCAAGAGACCCAGTACTTC.

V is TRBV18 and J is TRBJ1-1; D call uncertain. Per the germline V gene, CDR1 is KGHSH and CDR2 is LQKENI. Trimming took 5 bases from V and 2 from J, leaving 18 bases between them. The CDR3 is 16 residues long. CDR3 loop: CASSSLDNRINTEAFF. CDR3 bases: TGTGCCAGCTCATCCCTCGACAATCGGATCAACACTGAAGCTTTCTTT.

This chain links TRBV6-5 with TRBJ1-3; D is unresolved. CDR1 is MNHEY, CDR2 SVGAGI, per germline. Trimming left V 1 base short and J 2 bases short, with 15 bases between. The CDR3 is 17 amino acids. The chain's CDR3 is CASSYFSRSAAGNTIYF. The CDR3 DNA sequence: TGTGCCAGCAGTTACTTCTCTCGGAGCGCCGCTGGAAACACCATATATTTT.

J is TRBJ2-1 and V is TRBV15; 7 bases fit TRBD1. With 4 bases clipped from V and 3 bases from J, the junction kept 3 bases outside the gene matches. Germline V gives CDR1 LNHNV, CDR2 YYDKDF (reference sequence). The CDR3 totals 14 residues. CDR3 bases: TGTGCCACCAGCATTAGGACAGGCTACAATGAGCAGTTCTTC. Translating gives CATSIRTGYNEQFF.

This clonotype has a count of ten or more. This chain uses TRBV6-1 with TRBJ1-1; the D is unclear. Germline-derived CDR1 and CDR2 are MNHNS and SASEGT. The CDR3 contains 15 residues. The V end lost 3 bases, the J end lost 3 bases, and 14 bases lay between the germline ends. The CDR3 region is CASSEAPRADTEAFF. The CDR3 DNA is TGTGCCAGCAGTGAGGCCCCTCGGGCGGACACTGAAGCTTTCTTT.

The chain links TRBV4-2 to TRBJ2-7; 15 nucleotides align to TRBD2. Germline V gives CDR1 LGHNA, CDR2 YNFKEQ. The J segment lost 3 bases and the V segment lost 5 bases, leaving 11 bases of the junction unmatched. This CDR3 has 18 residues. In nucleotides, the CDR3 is TGTGCCAGCAGCGGGGGACTAGCGGGGGGTTACAGATTCTACGAGCAGTACTTC. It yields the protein CASSGGLAGGYRFYEQYF.

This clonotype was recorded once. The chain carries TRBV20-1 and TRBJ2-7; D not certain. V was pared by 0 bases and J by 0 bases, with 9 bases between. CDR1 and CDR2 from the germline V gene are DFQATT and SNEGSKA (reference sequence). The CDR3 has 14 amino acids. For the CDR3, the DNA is TGCAGTGCTAGAGATCGACGGAGCTCCTACGAGCAGTACTTC. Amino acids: CSARDRRSSYEQYF.

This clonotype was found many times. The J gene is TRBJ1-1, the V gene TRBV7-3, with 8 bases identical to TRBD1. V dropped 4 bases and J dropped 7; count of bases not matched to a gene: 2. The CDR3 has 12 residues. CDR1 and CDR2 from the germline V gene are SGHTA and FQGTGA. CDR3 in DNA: TGTGCCAGCAGCTCGACAGGGGTTGAAGCTTTCTTT. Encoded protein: CASSSTGVEAFF.

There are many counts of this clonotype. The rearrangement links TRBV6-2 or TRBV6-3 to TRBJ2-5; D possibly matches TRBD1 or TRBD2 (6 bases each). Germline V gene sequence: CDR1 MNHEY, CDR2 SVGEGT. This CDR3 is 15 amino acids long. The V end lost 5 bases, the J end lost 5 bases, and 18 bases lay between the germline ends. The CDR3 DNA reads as TGTGCCAGCAGTCAAAGAAGGGGGGCGGCGGAGACCCAGTACTTC. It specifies CASSQRRGAAETQYF.

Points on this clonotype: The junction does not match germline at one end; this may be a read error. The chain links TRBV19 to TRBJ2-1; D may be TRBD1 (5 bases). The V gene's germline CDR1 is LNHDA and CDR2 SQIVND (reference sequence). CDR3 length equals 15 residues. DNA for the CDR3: TGTGCCAGTAGTCTAGACCGCAGGGATAACAATGAGCAGTTCTTC. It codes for CASSLDRRDNNEQFF.

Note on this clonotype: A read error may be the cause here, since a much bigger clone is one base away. CDR3 in DNA: TGCGCCAGCAGCCCCCAACAGGCGGGACAGGGCGGTGAAGCTTTCTTT. Translated, it gives CASSPQQAGQGGEAFF. The chain uses TRBV5-1 and TRBJ1-1; TRBD1 matches 9 bases. Trimming cost V 4 bases and J 7 bases; bases outside gene matches: 14. This CDR3 spans 16 amino acids. CDR1 is SGHRS and CDR2 is YFSETQ in the germline V gene.

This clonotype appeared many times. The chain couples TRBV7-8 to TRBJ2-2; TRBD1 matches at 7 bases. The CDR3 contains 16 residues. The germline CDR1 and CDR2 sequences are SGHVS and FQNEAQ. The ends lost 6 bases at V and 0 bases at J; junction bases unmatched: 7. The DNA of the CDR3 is TGTGCCAGCAGAGAAAAAGGGGGCGCGAACACCGGGGAGCTGTTTTTT. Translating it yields CASREKGGANTGELFF.

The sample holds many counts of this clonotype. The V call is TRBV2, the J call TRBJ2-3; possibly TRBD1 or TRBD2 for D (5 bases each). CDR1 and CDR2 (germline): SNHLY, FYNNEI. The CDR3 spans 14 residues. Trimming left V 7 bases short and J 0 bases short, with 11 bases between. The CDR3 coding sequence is TGTGCCAGCACGGGACCACAGAGCACAGATACGCAGTATTTT. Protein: CASTGPQSTDTQYF.